These T cell receptor beta chains were read from a single sample in a study of T cell changes during pregnancy in multiple sclerosis. Only in-frame clones appear in the TCRdb table, and some are missing; sequencing was by immunoSEQ multiplex PCR. This sample has about 84,000 clones; approximately 95% occur once, and the top ten carry more than 0.95%. The source was peripheral blood, collected in the second trimester of pregnancy. All receptors come from a female donor in good health, enrolled as a control in a pregnancy study. Each CDR3 is given with its conserved first and last residue. A D gene is named only where the DNA matches it firmly. Clone size is given for some rows only: seen once, a few or many times, or a class if the clone is expanded.

CDR3nt,CDR3aa,v_gene,d_gene,abundance,j_gene
TGTGCCAGCAGCGTAGCTCAGTTTGAGACCCAGTACTTC,CASSVAQFETQYF,TRBV9,NA,NA,TRBJ2-5
TGTGCCAGCCGTGCGTCAGGGGGCTACGAGCAGTACTTC,CASRASGGYEQYF,TRBV6-1,TRBD1,NA,TRBJ2-7
TGTGCCAGCAGCCAACAGGGGCAAGAGACCCAGTACTTC,CASSQQGQETQYF,TRBV28,TRBD1,once,TRBJ2-5
TGTGCCAGCAGTTCGAGACTAGCGGGAGGCCGTCACGCCTACGAGCAGTACTTC,CASSSRLAGGRHAYEQYF,TRBV27,TRBD2,NA,TRBJ2-7
TGTGCCAGTAGACTAGCGGGTGGGAATGAGCAGTTCTTC,CASRLAGGNEQFF,TRBV19,TRBD2,NA,TRBJ2-1
TGTGCCAGCAGCCAGGGGGCCCCCTACAATGAGCAGTTCTTC,CASSQGAPYNEQFF,TRBV28,TRBD1,NA,TRBJ2-1
TGTGCCAGCAGGGATGACAGGGGGCGAGAGACCCAGTACTTC,CASRDDRGRETQYF,TRBV6-5,TRBD1,NA,TRBJ2-5
TGTGCCAGCAGTCCCTCCGGCACAGATACGCAGTATTTT,CASSPSGTDTQYF,TRBV27,NA,NA,TRBJ2-3
TGTGCCAGCAGTTTCCTCGAGACAGACAGATCCTACAATGAGCAGTTCTTC,CASSFLETDRSYNEQFF,TRBV27,NA,NA,TRBJ2-1
TGTGCCAGCACCGACTCCAGCACAGATACGCAGTATTTT,CASTDSSTDTQYF,TRBV28,NA,NA,TRBJ2-3
TGCGCCAGCAGCATACTAGCGGGAGATACCTACGAGCAGTACTTC,CASSILAGDTYEQYF,TRBV5-1,TRBD2,NA,TRBJ2-7
TGTGCCAGTAGTATCCAGCGGGGCTACGAGCAGTACTTC,CASSIQRGYEQYF,TRBV19,TRBD2,NA,TRBJ2-7
TGTGCCGCTAGCGGGGGGAGCACAGATACGCAGTATTTT,CAASGGSTDTQYF,TRBV28,TRBD2,NA,TRBJ2-3
TGCGCCAGCAGCCGGATAACGGGAGGATACAATGAGCAGTTCTTC,CASSRITGGYNEQFF,TRBV5-1,TRBD2,NA,TRBJ2-1
TGTGCCAGCAGGCCGACAGGGTCCTACGAGCAGTACTTC,CASRPTGSYEQYF,TRBV2,TRBD1,NA,TRBJ2-7
TGTGCCAGCAGTCCCAGACGGGATGGGACAGATACGCAGTATTTT,CASSPRRDGTDTQYF,TRBV27,NA,NA,TRBJ2-3
TGCGCCAGCAGCCAATCGGGGACAACAACTGGAAACACCATATATTTT,CASSQSGTTTGNTIYF,TRBV4-1,NA,NA,TRBJ1-3
TGTGCCACTAGATCCAGGGATGGCACTGAAGCTTTCTTT,CATRSRDGTEAFF,TRBV6-7,NA,NA,TRBJ1-1
TGTGCCAGCAATTTCAGGATGACATACAATGAGCAGTTCTTC,CASNFRMTYNEQFF,TRBV2,NA,NA,TRBJ2-1
TGTGCCAGTAGCCCAGGGGATGAGCGGGAGCAAGAGACCCAGTACTTC,CASSPGDEREQETQYF,TRBV19,TRBD2,NA,TRBJ2-5
TGTGCCAGCAGCCCCACCAGGATCCCCTATGGCTACACCTTC,CASSPTRIPYGYTF,TRBV6-5,NA,NA,TRBJ1-2
TGCGCCAGCAGCCGTACCGGGACAGGGGAAGAGACCCAGTACTTC,CASSRTGTGEETQYF,TRBV5-1,TRBD1,once,TRBJ2-5
TGTGCCAGCAGCTCCGACAATGAGCAGTTCTTC,CASSSDNEQFF,TRBV6-5,NA,once,TRBJ2-1
TGTGCCAGCACCCTAAGTCCGACAGGGTGGCCCTACGAGCAGTACTTC,CASTLSPTGWPYEQYF,TRBV5-6,TRBD1,once,TRBJ2-7
TGTGCCAGCAGTGAGGACAGGCCACCGAATGAGCAGTTCTTC,CASSEDRPPNEQFF,TRBV25-1,TRBD1,NA,TRBJ2-1
TGTGCCAGCAGCCAATCCCCCACAGGCACCTACGAGCAGTACTTC,CASSQSPTGTYEQYF,TRBV4-2,NA,once,TRBJ2-7
TGTGCCAGCTCGTCACTAGCGGGAGATTTAGTTGAGCAGTTCTTC,CASSSLAGDLVEQFF,TRBV18,TRBD2,NA,TRBJ2-1
TGTGCCAGCGGATTAGCGGGAGGGCCCACCTACGAGCAGTACTTC,CASGLAGGPTYEQYF,TRBV28,TRBD2,NA,TRBJ2-7
TGTGCCAGCAAGGGCAGGGGGAACACTGAAGCTTTCTTT,CASKGRGNTEAFF,TRBV28,NA,NA,TRBJ1-1
TGCGCCAGCAGCCAAGGCGGGGGACGATCTAGCATATACTCCTACGAGCAGTACTTC,CASSQGGGRSSIYSYEQYF,TRBV4-1,TRBD2,NA,TRBJ2-7
TGTGCCAGCAGTTACTCGTGGACTAGCGGGGGCGAGCAGTACTTC,CASSYSWTSGGEQYF,TRBV6-5,TRBD2,NA,TRBJ2-7
TGTGCCAGTGCCCCCGGCACTAGCGGAATTCAGTACTTC,CASAPGTSGIQYF,TRBV19,TRBD2,NA,TRBJ2-7
TGCGCCAGCAGTCAATCCCCAGAACGCCCCCGGGACAGGGTGATTTCGCAGTACTTC,CASSQSPERPRDRVISQYF,TRBV23-1,TRBD1,NA,TRBJ2-7
TGTGCCAGCAGCTCAAGGGGGTACGGAGAGACCCAGTACTTC,CASSSRGYGETQYF,TRBV5-6,NA,NA,TRBJ2-5
TGTGCCAGCAGCGACCGGGACAGGGGGCTCTACGAGCAGTACTTC,CASSDRDRGLYEQYF,TRBV4-2,TRBD1,NA,TRBJ2-7
TGTGCCAGCAGCTTGACGGGGAACACTGAAGCTTTCTTT,CASSLTGNTEAFF,TRBV5-4,NA,NA,TRBJ1-1
TGTGCCAGCAGTTTGGGACAGGGGGCCCACGAGCAGTACTTC,CASSLGQGAHEQYF,TRBV28,TRBD1,NA,TRBJ2-7
TGTGCCAGCAGCTTATCAGTCGCAACTAATGAAAAACTGTTTTTT,CASSLSVATNEKLFF,TRBV7-9,NA,once,TRBJ1-4
TGTGCCAGCACTCTATTCAGCCTCGGCGGGAGGGCCAGGAAAGAGACCCAGTACTTC,CASTLFSLGGRARKETQYF,TRBV2,TRBD2,NA,TRBJ2-5
TGTGCCAGCAGCTTGTCCTCTGAGCAGTACTTC,CASSLSSEQYF,TRBV12-1,NA,NA,TRBJ2-7
TGTGCCACTCGGACAGCGAGCACAGATACGCAGTATTTT,CATRTASTDTQYF,TRBV28,NA,NA,TRBJ2-3
TGTGCCAGCAGTTTATGGCAGGGGGCTGGGAACACTGAAGCTTTCTTT,CASSLWQGAGNTEAFF,TRBV28,TRBD1,NA,TRBJ1-1
TGCGCCAGCAGCTTGGGGACAGGTCCCTCTGGGGCCAACGTCCTGACTTTC,CASSLGTGPSGANVLTF,TRBV5-1,TRBD1,NA,TRBJ2-6
TGTGCCAGCAGCCCGGTAGGGGCAGGCTACACCTTC,CASSPVGAGYTF,TRBV7-2,NA,NA,TRBJ1-2
TGTGCCACCTCCGGGACTAGCGGGAGGGTGTCCTACAATGAGCAGTTCTTC,CATSGTSGRVSYNEQFF,TRBV19,TRBD2,NA,TRBJ2-1
TGTGCCAGCAGTGAATCGGTACAGACTAGCGGAGCCTACAATGAGCAGTTCTTC,CASSESVQTSGAYNEQFF,TRBV2,TRBD2,NA,TRBJ2-1
TGTGCCAGCAGCTTACGGGCGGGGAGGGATGAGCAGTTCTTC,CASSLRAGRDEQFF,TRBV11-2,TRBD2,NA,TRBJ2-1
TGTGCCAGCAGCCCTGACAGGGTAACTAATGGCTACACCTTC,CASSPDRVTNGYTF,TRBV28,TRBD1,NA,TRBJ1-2
TGCGCCAGCAGCTTGGGACAGGGGGACGGAAACACCATATATTTT,CASSLGQGDGNTIYF,TRBV5-1,TRBD1,few,TRBJ1-3
TGCGCCAGCAGCTTAGCAGGGACTAGCGAAGAGACCCAGTACTTC,CASSLAGTSEETQYF,TRBV5-1,TRBD2,NA,TRBJ2-5
TGTGCCAGTAGTCCCCCCGTGGAGCCCAACGTCCTGACTTTC,CASSPPVEPNVLTF,TRBV19,NA,NA,TRBJ2-6
TGCGCCAGCAGCCCGGGACTAGCGGGAGATAATGAGCAGTTCTTC,CASSPGLAGDNEQFF,TRBV4-1,TRBD2,NA,TRBJ2-1
TGTGCCAGTAGTATAGATCTCGAGACAGGGAGCAATCAGCCCCAGCATTTT,CASSIDLETGSNQPQHF,TRBV19,TRBD1,NA,TRBJ1-5
TGCGCCAGCAGCCAAGGAACAGGGGGATCTTACACAGATACGCAGTATTTT,CASSQGTGGSYTDTQYF,TRBV4-1,TRBD1,NA,TRBJ2-3
TGTGCCAGCAGTGGGACCGCGGGGCAGGATGGCTACACCTTC,CASSGTAGQDGYTF,TRBV2,NA,NA,TRBJ1-2
TGCGCCAGCAGCTCCCCGACAGGGTTGAACACTGAAGCTTTCTTT,CASSSPTGLNTEAFF,TRBV5-1,TRBD1,once,TRBJ1-1
TGTGCCAGCAGACCTCGAGGTACTTCCTACAATGAGCAGTTCTTC,CASRPRGTSYNEQFF,TRBV5-4,NA,once,TRBJ2-1
TGCGCCAGCAGCTTGGAGGGGACTCGCACTGAAGCTTTCTTT,CASSLEGTRTEAFF,TRBV5-1,NA,NA,TRBJ1-1
TGTGCCAGCAACCTAGGACAGGGTAGGCGTACTGAAGCTTTCTTT,CASNLGQGRRTEAFF,TRBV28,TRBD1,NA,TRBJ1-1
TGTGCCAGCCGAAGGGGGGAGGGCCGGATTGAGCAGTTCTTC,CASRRGEGRIEQFF,TRBV2,NA,NA,TRBJ2-1